This TCR beta chain is drawn from a study of T cell changes during pregnancy in multiple sclerosis. This CDR3 region has 13 residues. V gave up 0 bases and J gave up 4 bases, with 7 bases separating them. The V gene's germline CDR1 is GTSNPN and CDR2 SVGIG (reference sequence). TCRdb's table, derived via immunoSEQ multiplex PCR, lists solely in-frame clones and lacks some. The table shows about 40,000 clones, with around 92% occurring only once. The sample here was CD4+ T cells from peripheral blood mononuclear cells, taken after pregnancy. The chain has TRBV30 and TRBJ1-5; D is undetermined. The TCR was taken from a female donor with multiple sclerosis, enrolled in a pregnancy study. The CDR3 reads CAWSVLRNQPQHF. The CDR3 DNA sequence: TGTGCCTGGAGTGTTCTTCGGAATCAGCCCCAGCATTTT.